This T cell receptor (beta chain) comes out of a study of control samples from healthy donors and cancer patients. Profiled with immunoSEQ multiplex PCR; TCRdb holds only in-frame clones, not every one. The sample has over 100,000 clones, around 88% seen once. The CDR3 runs 15 residues. V gave up 2 bases and J gave up 6 bases; unmatched junction bases: 6. The germline gives CDR1 SGHTA, CDR2 FQGTGA. Source material: blood. The chain is built from TRBV7-3 and TRBJ2-2; TRBD1 aligns across 7 bases. The sequence was obtained from a man in his forties in good health. In nucleotides, the CDR3 is TGTGCCAGCAGCTTAGGGGCCCAGGGGGCCGGGGAGCTGTTTTTT. Translated: CASSLGAQGAGELFF.